The 25 T cell receptor beta chains in this list originate from one sample, sequenced in a study of OX40 agonist ivuxolimab in advanced cancers. Profiling relied on immunoSEQ multiplex PCR, and the TCRdb table lists in-frame clones only, not all of them. The sample contains 70,000 or so clones, approximately 90% of which appear only once. The material was CD4+ or CD8+ T cells sorted from blood, obtained in a trial of the OX40 agonist ivuxolimab. These TCRs come from an adult with an advanced solid tumor such as melanoma, head and neck, liver or kidney cancer.

The chain links TRBV7-8 to TRBJ2-3; 10 nucleotides line up with TRBD2. V lost 5 bases and J lost 2; bases outside the gene matches: 7. CDR1 is SGHVS, CDR2 FQNEAQ, per germline. The CDR3 runs to 16 residues. DNA for the CDR3: TGTGCCAGCAGCCGGACTAGCGGATTAAACACAGATACGCAGTATTTT. Its translation is CASSRTSGLNTDTQYF.

The chain has TRBV6-6 and TRBJ2-5; TRBD2 might be the D (5 bases). From germline, CDR1 is MNHNY and CDR2 SVGAGI (reference sequence). V lost 2 bases, J lost 0 bases, and 7 bases lay in between. The CDR3 is 14 residues long. The CDR3 spells CASSYGRDQETQYF. In nucleotides, the CDR3 is TGTGCCAGCAGTTACGGGCGGGACCAAGAGACCCAGTACTTC.

This clone was seen a few times. J is TRBJ1-6 and V is TRBV6-5; TRBD1 aligns across 7 bases. This CDR3 region has 15 residues. With 2 bases clipped from V and 7 bases from J, the junction kept 5 bases outside the gene matches. The germline gives CDR1 MNHEY, CDR2 SVGAGI. The CDR3 bases are TGTGCCAGCAGTTACAGGGGACAGCGGAATTCACCCCTCCACTTT. Encoded protein: CASSYRGQRNSPLHF.

J is TRBJ2-1 and V is TRBV5-8; TRBD1 might be the D (5 bases). The V gene's germline CDR1 is SGHTS and CDR2 YDEGEE. The CDR3 is made up of 15 amino acids. Trimming left V 0 bases short and J 0 bases short, with 7 bases between. The CDR3 protein is CASSLARASYNEQFF. In nucleotides, the CDR3 is TGTGCCAGCAGCTTGGCCAGGGCCTCCTACAATGAGCAGTTCTTC.

V is TRBV9 and J is TRBJ2-7, with D uncertain. This CDR3 has 14 amino acids. V lost 4 bases, J lost 3 bases, and 14 bases lay in between. Looked up from germline, CDR1 is SGDLS and CDR2 is YYNGEE. The CDR3 loop reads CASSPWTEIYEQYF. CDR3 DNA: TGTGCCAGCAGCCCGTGGACGGAAATCTACGAGCAGTACTTC.

The genes are TRBV5-1 and TRBJ2-7; 8 nucleotides line up with TRBD1. V was clipped by 2 bases and J by 2 bases; unmatched bases: 3. The CDR3 loop spans 14 amino acids. The germline V gene has CDR1 SGHRS and CDR2 YFSETQ. CDR3 region: CASSLRDRTYEQYF. CDR3 DNA sequence: TGCGCCAGCAGCTTAAGGGACAGGACCTACGAGCAGTACTTC.

This CDR3 reads CASNPTGVSNQPQHF. DNA of the CDR3: TGTGCCAGTAATCCGACAGGGGTTAGCAATCAGCCCCAGCATTTT. The chain is built from TRBV19 and TRBJ1-5; 8 nucleotides agree with TRBD1. Trimming at V came to 7 bases and at J to 0 bases, leaving 5 bases not matched to a gene. Looked up from germline, CDR1 is LNHDA and CDR2 is SQIVND (reference sequence). This CDR3 comprises 15 residues.

This sequence joins TRBV7-9 and TRBJ2-7; 7 positions match TRBD1. The CDR3 is 14 amino acids. CDR1 and CDR2 (germline): SEHNR, FQNEAQ (reference sequence). J lost 7 bases, V lost 5 bases, and 11 bases had no gene match. For the CDR3, the DNA is TGTGCCAGCAGCCCAGGGGGTGGCGTGGGGGAGCAGTACTTC. Its translation is CASSPGGGVGEQYF.

Only a few counts were recorded for this clone. This chain uses TRBV2 with TRBJ1-6; a possible D gene is TRBD1 (5 bases). Germline CDR1 and CDR2: SNHLY and FYNNEI. The CDR3 length is 15 residues. The ends were cut back, 6 bases at V and 8 bases at J, with 17 bases in the middle. This CDR3 reads CASSSTGDQDSPLHF. CDR3 in DNA: TGTGCCAGCAGCTCCACAGGCGACCAGGATTCACCCCTCCACTTT.

Comments on this clone: A junction boundary mismatches the germline segment, possibly from a read error. V usage is TRBV10-3 and J usage is TRBJ2-2; 10 nucleotides align to TRBD2. There are 18 residues in the CDR3. Germline V lookup: CDR1 ENHRY, CDR2 SYGVKD. The chain's CDR3 is CAISELSLAGEFPGELLF. The CDR3 DNA is TGTGCCATCAGTGAGTTGAGCCTAGCGGGAGAGTTTCCCGGGGAGCTGCTTTTT.

This rearrangement joins TRBV10-2 to TRBJ1-5, with D tentatively TRBD1 (5 bases). Trimming shortened V by 7 bases and J by 5 bases, and 12 bases separated the two germline ends. Germline V gives CDR1 WSHSY, CDR2 SAAADI. This CDR3 has 13 residues. CDR3 in amino acids: CASTVDRDQPQHF. CDR3 nucleotide sequence: TGCGCCAGCACTGTCGACAGAGATCAGCCCCAGCATTTT.

The chain recombines TRBV7-6 with TRBJ1-6, with 9 bases matching TRBD1. V lost 4 bases to trimming and J lost 7 bases; unmatched junction nucleotides: 5. The germline CDR1 and CDR2 sequences are SGHVS and FNYEAQ. This CDR3 spans 15 amino acids. Here the CDR3 reads CASSSRQGGNSPLHF. In DNA, the CDR3 is TGTGCCAGCAGCTCCCGACAGGGGGGGAATTCACCCCTCCACTTT. Drawing the rest from reference TRBV7-6 and TRBJ1-6, the complete variable domain is GAGVSQSPRYKVTKRGQDVALRCDPISGHVSLYWYRQALGQGPEFLTYFNYEAQQDKSGLPNDRFSAERPEGSISTLTIQRTEQRDSAMYRCASSSRQGGNSPLHFGNGTRLTVT.

V and J are TRBV4-1 and TRBJ2-7, with D unresolved. The CDR3 loop spans 12 amino acids. V gave up 2 bases and J gave up 9 bases, with 11 bases separating them. The germline V gene encodes CDR1 MGHRA and CDR2 YSYEKL. The CDR3 here is CASSQTTSLQYF. The CDR3 DNA sequence: TGCGCCAGCAGCCAAACGACAAGTTTGCAGTACTTC.

This chain uses TRBV5-6 with TRBJ1-2, with unresolved D. V was clipped by 1 base and J by 2 bases, with 6 bases between them. Germline loops: CDR1 SGHDT, CDR2 YYEEEE. This CDR3 has 13 amino acids. CDR3 DNA: TGTGCCAGCAGCTTGTTCCAGAACTATGGCTACACCTTC. Its protein is CASSLFQNYGYTF.

A single count supports this clone. V is TRBV7-6 and J is TRBJ2-1; D unresolved. Trimming stripped 4 bases from V and 2 bases from J, with 21 bases between. In germline, CDR1 is SGHVS, CDR2 FNYEAQ. This CDR3 spans 18 amino acids. The CDR3 here is CASSSLSPVGSTYNEQFF. In DNA, the CDR3 is TGTGCCAGCAGCTCTCTGAGTCCTGTGGGGTCCACCTACAATGAGCAGTTCTTC. The variable domain in full, completed from reference TRBV7-6 and TRBJ2-1, reads GAGVSQSPRYKVTKRGQDVALRCDPISGHVSLYWYRQALGQGPEFLTYFNYEAQQDKSGLPNDRFSAERPEGSISTLTIQRTEQRDSAMYRCASSSLSPVGSTYNEQFFGPGTRLTVL.

The chain links TRBV6-5 to TRBJ1-1; D remains ambiguous. In germline, CDR1 is MNHEY, CDR2 SVGAGI. The germline V and J ends were trimmed by 0 bases and 1 base, with 9 bases remaining between them. The CDR3 sequence is 15 residues long. For the CDR3, the DNA is TGTGCCAGCAGTTACTCCGACGGTTCGAACACTGAAGCTTTCTTT. Translated: CASSYSDGSNTEAFF.

This clone was counted a single time. The gene calls are TRBV7-2 and TRBJ2-3, with a weak D call TRBD2 (6 bases). Trimming took 5 bases from V and 7 from J, leaving 13 bases between them. Germline CDR1 reads SGHTA; CDR2 reads FQGNSA. The CDR3 has 13 amino acids. CDR3 coding DNA: TGTGCCAGCAGCCCCCCGGGGGTGAATACGCAGTATTTT. Translating gives CASSPPGVNTQYF.

The V and J genes are TRBV10-3 and TRBJ1-2; perhaps TRBD1 as D (5 bases). CDR1 is ENHRY, CDR2 SYGVKD, per germline. The CDR3 spans 16 residues. Trimming pared 0 bases from V and 3 bases from J, leaving 14 bases between. For the CDR3, the DNA is TGTGCCATCAGTGAGTCGATCAGGGCGAGGGACTATGGCTACACCTTC. Amino acids: CAISESIRARDYGYTF.

This clone appeared a single time. This rearrangement joins TRBV7-6 to TRBJ2-2; 9 bases align to TRBD1. The junction had 2 bases not matched to a gene; V was cut back by 5 bases and J by 4 bases. Germline V gene data show CDR1 as SGHVS and CDR2 as FNYEAQ. The CDR3 sequence is 14 residues long. The CDR3 DNA sequence: TGTGCCAGCAGCAGGACAGGGGCCACCGGGGAGCTGTTTTTT. Residues: CASSRTGATGELFF.

This clone is a singleton in its sample. The rearrangement uses TRBV5-4 and TRBJ1-5; no reliable D call. V lost 0 bases, J lost 5 bases, and 6 bases lay in between. The germline CDR1 and CDR2 sequences are SGHNT and YYREEE (reference sequence). This CDR3 is 13 amino acids long. The CDR3 DNA follows: TGTGCCAGCAGCTTGGGTAGGGATCAGCCCCAGCATTTT. This gives the protein CASSLGRDQPQHF. The whole variable domain, filled in from reference TRBV5-4 and TRBJ1-5, reads ETGVTQSPTHLIKTRGQQVTLRCSSQSGHNTVSWYQQALGQGPQFIFQYYREEENGRGNFPPRFSGLQFPNYSSELNVNALELDDSALYLCASSLGRDQPQHFGDGTRLSIL.

V is TRBV10-3 and J is TRBJ2-1, with 7 bases matching TRBD2. Per the germline V gene, CDR1 is ENHRY and CDR2 is SYGVKD. The length of the CDR3 is 15 residues. With 4 bases clipped from V and 6 bases from J, the junction kept 9 bases outside the gene matches. This CDR3 reads CAISVSREGPNEQFF. The CDR3 DNA is TGTGCCATCAGTGTTTCGAGGGAGGGCCCCAATGAGCAGTTCTTC.

V gene TRBV7-9 combines with J gene TRBJ2-7, with D hard to call. The V gene's germline CDR1 is SEHNR and CDR2 FQNEAQ (reference sequence). The germline V and J ends were trimmed by 8 bases and 0 bases, with 14 bases remaining between them. There are 14 residues in the CDR3. This CDR3 reads CASGPWQSSYEQYF. CDR3 coding DNA: TGTGCCAGCGGGCCGTGGCAGTCCTCCTACGAGCAGTACTTC.

This chain links TRBV7-2 with TRBJ1-2; D is uncertain. Germline CDR1 and CDR2: SGHTA and FQGNSA. Trimming took 1 base from V and 4 from J, leaving 16 bases between them. The CDR3 contains 16 residues. CDR3 DNA: TGTGCCAGCAGCTTAGTAGCCAGGCCCCAGGCCTATGGCTACACCTTC. It translates to CASSLVARPQAYGYTF.

The J gene is TRBJ2-7, the V gene TRBV5-4; D not certain. This CDR3 is 12 amino acids long. Trimming stripped 0 bases from V and 3 bases from J, with 4 bases between. Germline V gene data show CDR1 as SGHNT and CDR2 as YYREEE (reference sequence). CDR3 nucleotides: TGTGCCAGCAGCTTGGGTAACTACGAGCAGTACTTC. Translation: CASSLGNYEQYF.

V is TRBV7-8 and J is TRBJ2-1; no reliable D call. Germline assignment: CDR1 SGHVS and CDR2 FQNEAQ. The CDR3 sequence is 15 residues long. The V gene lost 2 bases and the J gene lost 0 bases, with 8 bases spanning the gap. The chain's CDR3 is CASSLSTSSYNEQFF. CDR3 DNA sequence: TGTGCCAGCAGCTTAAGCACCAGCTCCTACAATGAGCAGTTCTTC. Drawing the rest from reference TRBV7-8 and TRBJ2-1, the complete variable domain is GAGVSQSPRYKVAKRGQDVALRCDPISGHVSLFWYQQALGQGPEFLTYFQNEAQLDKSGLPSDRFFAERPEGSVSTLKIQRTQQEDSAVYLCASSLSTSSYNEQFFGPGTRLTVL.